A single sample is the source of the 23 T cell receptor beta chains below, sequenced in a study of beta chain features in type 1 diabetes. The study reverse transcribed the entire isolated RNA, so it sequenced expressed TCRB transcripts. Here immunoSEQ multiplex PCR was the method, and the copy in TCRdb shows in-frame clones only, minus some. The sample lists 300,000 to 450,000 clones; about 20% were seen once. What was sequenced was naive CD4+ T cells from blood. All receptors come from a woman aged 18-29 years in good health.

The chain joins TRBV6-5 to TRBJ2-1; D is uncertain. The CDR3 runs to 14 residues. The germline V gene has CDR1 MNHEY and CDR2 SVGAGI. V gave up 3 bases and J gave up 1 base, with 7 bases separating them. CDR3 sequence reads: CASSYRASYNEQFF. In DNA form, the CDR3 reads TGTGCCAGCAGTTATCGAGCTTCCTACAATGAGCAGTTCTTC.

This clone was counted between two and nine times. This chain joins TRBV19 and TRBJ1-5; D may be TRBD1 (5 bases). Between the trimmed V and J ends, which lost 7 bases and 4 bases, there was a span of 11 bases. CDR1 and CDR2 (germline): LNHDA, SQIVND (reference sequence). This CDR3 has 13 amino acids. Here the CDR3 DNA reads TGTGCCAGTAAGGGGTCAGGGAATCAGCCCCAGCATTTT. This codes for CASKGSGNQPQHF.

The CDR3 reads CASSQDRNSNQPQHF. DNA for the CDR3: TGTGCCAGCAGCCAAGACAGGAATAGCAATCAGCCCCAGCATTTT. The gene calls are TRBV4-2 and TRBJ1-5, with unresolved D. The CDR3 covers 15 residues. V was clipped by 0 bases and J by 0 bases, with 6 bases between them. Germline V CDR1 and CDR2: LGHNA, YNFKEQ.

There are a few counts of this clone. The J gene is TRBJ2-3, the V gene TRBV30; unclear D gene. Looked up from germline, CDR1 is GTSNPN and CDR2 is SVGIG (reference sequence). The germline V and J ends were trimmed by 5 bases and 6 bases, with 9 bases remaining between them. The CDR3 has 11 residues. Here the CDR3 DNA reads TGTGCCTGGGGTAGTGCGGATACGCAGTATTTT. The encoded protein is CAWGSADTQYF.

In this sample, this clone turned up a few times. This rearrangement joins TRBV5-6 to TRBJ2-7; D gene ambiguous. The germline gives CDR1 SGHDT, CDR2 YYEEEE. The CDR3 loop spans 11 amino acids. Deletions cut 5 bases from V and 3 bases from J, with 6 bases between. The CDR3 DNA follows: TGTGCCAGCAGGCGGAACTACGAGCAGTACTTC. It is translated as CASRRNYEQYF.

V and J are TRBV9 and TRBJ2-6, with 10 bases aligning to TRBD1. V gave up 3 bases and J gave up 4 bases; unmatched junction bases: 7. The CDR3 is made up of 17 amino acids. CDR1 and CDR2 (germline): SGDLS, YYNGEE. The CDR3 loop reads CASSARQGARGANVLTF. CDR3 DNA sequence: TGTGCCAGCAGCGCCAGACAGGGGGCGAGGGGGGCCAACGTCCTGACTTTC.

CDR3 sequence (DNA): TGTGCCAGTAGCCCTGGACTACTAAAAAATGAGCAGTTCTTC. Its translation: CASSPGLLKNEQFF. The chain has TRBV19 and TRBJ2-1, with D possibly TRBD2 on 6 matching bases. V gave up 6 bases and J gave up 7 bases, with 16 bases separating them. Per the germline V gene, CDR1 is LNHDA and CDR2 is SQIVND (reference sequence). CDR3 length: 14 residues. Drawing the rest from reference TRBV19 and TRBJ2-1, the complete variable domain is DGGITQSPKYLFRKEGQNVTLSCEQNLNHDAMYWYRQDPGQGLRLIYYSQIVNDFQKGDIAEGYSVSREKKESFPLTVTSAQKNPTAFYLCASSPGLLKNEQFFGPGTRLTVL.

The chain carries TRBV5-1 and TRBJ2-5; 7 bases are shared with TRBD1. The germline CDR1 and CDR2 sequences are SGHRS and YFSETQ. This CDR3 region has 15 residues. With V trimmed by 0 bases and J by 4 bases, 6 bases remained unmatched. CDR3 protein: CASSLAGGKGETQYF. The CDR3 DNA reads TGCGCCAGCAGCTTGGCAGGGGGTAAGGGAGAGACCCAGTACTTC.

The chain recombines TRBV5-1 with TRBJ2-5; 7 bases are shared with TRBD1. Germline-derived CDR1 and CDR2 are SGHRS and YFSETQ. The CDR3 totals 14 residues. The V and J ends lost 2 bases and 3 bases, in that order; junction bases with no gene match: 4. The CDR3: CASSFTTGEETQYF. The CDR3 bases are TGCGCCAGCAGCTTTACAACAGGGGAAGAGACCCAGTACTTC.

This clone was seen more than once but under ten times. J is TRBJ1-1 and V is TRBV7-8; TRBD1 agrees at 7 bases. This CDR3 is built from 14 residues. V was clipped by 4 bases and J by 4 bases; unmatched bases: 6. The V gene's germline CDR1 is SGHVS and CDR2 FQNEAQ. Written as DNA, the CDR3 is TGTGCCAGCAGCTCCGCAGGGGGTTCCACTGAAGCTTTCTTT. Translating gives CASSSAGGSTEAFF.

The V and J genes are TRBV7-9 and TRBJ1-6; a possible D gene is TRBD1 (5 bases). The V gene's germline CDR1 is SEHNR and CDR2 FQNEAQ (reference sequence). V lost 3 bases and J 7 bases, leaving 10 bases between the germline ends. CDR3 size: 14 residues. CDR3 bases: TGTGCCAGCAGCTTGGGGGGTGAAAATTCACCCCTCCACTTT. Its translation: CASSLGGENSPLHF.

This clone was seen more than once but under ten times. J is TRBJ1-1 and V is TRBV5-4; 7 bases fit TRBD1. Germline loops: CDR1 SGHNT, CDR2 YYREEE (reference sequence). The CDR3 runs 13 residues. The CDR3 region is CALFDRENTEAFF. The DNA for the CDR3 is TGTGCTCTGTTCGACAGGGAGAACACTGAAGCTTTCTTT. Full variable domain (rest looked up from reference TRBV5-4 and TRBJ1-1): ETGVTQSPTHLIKTRGQQVTLRCSSQSGHNTVSWYQQALGQGPQFIFQYYREEENGRGNFPPRFSGLQFPNYSSELNVNALELDDSALYLCALFDRENTEAFFGQGTRLTVV.

This clone was counted between two and nine times. The CDR3 bases are TGTGCCAGCAGCAAAGCCCCCGATGCGGGCACTGAAGCTTTCTTT. It is translated as CASSKAPDAGTEAFF. The chain joins TRBV4-2 to TRBJ1-1; D uncertain. Germline CDR1 reads LGHNA; CDR2 reads YNFKEQ. With 5 bases removed from V and 4 bases from J, the gap between germline ends came to 17 bases. This CDR3 is 15 amino acids long.

V and J are TRBV7-9 and TRBJ2-2; 8 bases fit TRBD1. CDR3 length: 14 amino acids. Per the germline V gene, CDR1 is SEHNR and CDR2 is FQNEAQ (reference sequence). The ends lost 9 bases at V and 2 bases at J; junction bases unmatched: 5. Written as DNA, the CDR3 is TGTGCCAGTCAGACAGGGGATAACACCGGGGAGCTGTTTTTT. This sequence encodes CASQTGDNTGELFF.

This rearrangement joins TRBV5-4 to TRBJ2-3, with D possibly matching TRBD2 (6 bases). The CDR3 consists of 13 residues. V was trimmed by 5 bases and J by 6 bases, leaving 13 bases between them. Per germline, CDR1 SGHNT and CDR2 YYREEE (reference sequence). The CDR3 bases are TGTGCCAGCAGTATGACTAGTCCCGATACGCAGTATTTT. Encoded protein: CASSMTSPDTQYF.

The rearrangement joins TRBV28 to TRBJ1-6, with 10 bases lining up with TRBD1. Germline CDR1 reads MDHEN; CDR2 reads SYDVKM. This CDR3 has 14 amino acids. Trimming at V came to 7 bases and at J to 14 bases, leaving 11 bases not matched to a gene. The CDR3 region has the DNA TGTGCCAGCAACCCCGGGGGGACAGGGGTCACCCTCCACTTT. It translates to CASNPGGTGVTLHF.

This clone showed up just a few times. The gene calls are TRBV7-9 and TRBJ1-2, with D hard to call. Germline V gene data show CDR1 as SEHNR and CDR2 as FQNEAQ (reference sequence). The CDR3 covers 8 residues. V shed 5 bases and J shed 13 bases, with 5 bases lying between them. DNA of the CDR3: TGTGCCAGCAGCCCCTTCACCTTC. Protein product: CASSPFTF.

CDR3 sequence (DNA): TGTGCCAGCAGCTTGGGGAGGGGGCTAGAGAACGAGCAGTACTTC. It codes for CASSLGRGLENEQYF. This chain connects TRBV5-6 to TRBJ2-7; D is possibly TRBD1 (7 bases). The V gene lost 0 bases and the J gene lost 5 bases, with 15 bases spanning the gap. This CDR3 comprises 15 residues. Germline-derived CDR1 and CDR2 are SGHDT and YYEEEE. The variable domain in full, completed from reference TRBV5-6 and TRBJ2-7, reads DAGVTQSPTHLIKTRGQQVTLRCSPKSGHDTVSWYQQALGQGPQFIFQYYEEEERQRGNFPDRFSGHQFPNYSSELNVNALLLGDSALYLCASSLGRGLENEQYFGPGTRLTVT.

The chain combines TRBV4-1 with TRBJ2-3; weak D call: TRBD1 (6 bases). Trimming took 2 bases from V and 0 from J, leaving 18 bases between them. Per germline, CDR1 MGHRA and CDR2 YSYEKL. The CDR3 is 18 residues long. The CDR3 region has the DNA TGCGCCAGCAGCCAAAAAGTCGCCGGGACATTTAGCACAGATACGCAGTATTTT. Translating gives CASSQKVAGTFSTDTQYF.

This clone was recorded a few times. The genes are TRBV18 and TRBJ2-7, with 9 bases matching TRBD2. The length of the CDR3 is 16 residues. The V gene's germline CDR1 is KGHSH and CDR2 LQKENI. The V gene end was trimmed by 3 bases and the J gene end by 0 bases; junction bases not matched to a gene: 6. CDR3 sequence reads: CASSPFGLATSYEQYF. DNA for the CDR3: TGTGCCAGCTCACCTTTCGGACTAGCGACCTCCTACGAGCAGTACTTC. Looking up the rest from reference TRBV18 and TRBJ2-7 gives the full variable domain: NAGVMQNPRHLVRRRGQEARLRCSPMKGHSHVYWYRQLPEEGLKFMVYLQKENIIDESGMPKERFSAEFPKEGPSILRIQQVVRGDSAAYFCASSPFGLATSYEQYFGPGTRLTVT.

This clone was recorded a few times. The gene calls are TRBV5-1 and TRBJ1-2; 8 bases line up with TRBD1. Trimming took 0 bases from V and 7 from J; bases not matched to a gene: 11. Looked up from germline, CDR1 is SGHRS and CDR2 is YFSETQ. This CDR3 region has 16 residues. The CDR3 region has the DNA TGCGCCAGCAGCTTGGGAACACCCGGACAGGGATCTGGCTACACCTTC. Translating gives CASSLGTPGQGSGYTF.

This clone was counted a few times. The chain is built from TRBV30 and TRBJ1-1, with unresolved D. Germline loops: CDR1 GTSNPN, CDR2 SVGIG (reference sequence). The CDR3 consists of 13 residues. Trimming took 3 bases from V and 1 from J, leaving 9 bases between them. The CDR3 DNA reads as TGTGCCTGGAGCCCCCAGGCGAACACTGAAGCTTTCTTT. Amino acid sequence: CAWSPQANTEAFF.

Only a few counts were recorded for this clone. The chain carries TRBV4-1 and TRBJ2-7; D possibly corresponds to TRBD2 (5 bases). The CDR3 has 14 residues. Trimming cost V 2 bases and J 2 bases, with 10 bases left between them. Germline V gene data show CDR1 as MGHRA and CDR2 as YSYEKL. CDR3 DNA: TGCGCCAGCAGCCAACCCACTAGAACCTACGAGCAGTACTTC. Amino acids: CASSQPTRTYEQYF.